This T cell receptor delta chain was recorded in a study of Vδ1+ human thymocytes. Thymocytes were sorted as CD3+ TCRVdelta1+ TCRVdelta2- after alphabeta T cell depletion. Sorted Vdelta1+ thymocytes were 98% to 99.6% pure. Study-wide results and caveats: The authors advised highly purified populations and single-cell validation. Despite high sort purity, roughly 20% of thymic T cell receptor delta sequences were Vdelta2. Thymic TRG and TRD repertoires appeared highly polyclonal, with Gaussian CDR3 length distributions.

Sequences come from RNA converted to cDNA by reverse transcription. Pooled V-gene forward primers with one constant-region reverse primer generated the CDR3 amplicons by multiplex PCR. TCRdb repeated clone calling on the multiplex PCR reads with CATT. The sample has roughly 25,000 delta-chain clones, nearly 7.5% seen once. Losses at the gene ends were 0 bases for V and 5 bases for J; bases not matched to a gene: 23. This CDR3 has 22 amino acids. Germline CDR1 reads TSWWSYY; CDR2 reads QGS. About this clone: Its antigen is still unknown.

The sequence was obtained from a girl under three years old who had congenital heart surgery. V is TRDV1 and J is TRDJ1, with 11 nucleotides matching TRDD3. The sample was Vdelta1+ gamma-delta thymocytes from the thymus. Subset described: FACS-sorted CD3+ TCRalphabeta- TCRVdelta1+ TCRVdelta2- thymocytes. CDR3 protein: CALGELYPSFAQLGDTVDKLIF. The DNA for the CDR3 is TGTGCTCTTGGGGAACTTTATCCCTCCTTCGCGCAGCTGGGGGATACTGTGGATAAACTCATCTTT.